The sequence of this T cell receptor beta chain was determined in a study of blood T cells in healthy people across ages. In the case of this clonotype: The antigen is undetermined.

No fewer than 6 micrograms of total RNA were isolated from every sample. The study's findings and limits: Because sorting was not performed, PBMCs prevented conclusive naive versus antigen-experienced comparison. Unknown CMV status may confound age-related changes in expanded clones.

A second PCR, run for about 6 to 11 cycles, used a sample-barcoded 5' primer plus a J-beta primer mix. Every sample gave at least 2.5 million paired-end reads containing CDR3. TCRdb ran MiXCR on the 5' RACE reads and lists one entry per CDR3 protein. Here the sample spans about 730,000 distinct CDR3 sequences, roughly 41% being singletons. This CDR3 region has 15 residues. CDR1 ENHRY and CDR2 SYGVKD come from the germline V gene. V gave up 2 bases and J gave up 8 bases; unmatched junction bases: 9. Source material: blood. The gene calls are TRBV10-3 and TRBJ2-1, with TRBD2 matching over 7 bases. The TCR was taken from an older woman in good health. CDR3 residues: CAISERAGRGDEQFF. CDR3 DNA sequence: TGTGCCATCAGTGAGAGGGCGGGGAGGGGCGATGAGCAGTTCTTC.